The 19 T cell receptor beta chains given below trace back to one sample, sequenced in a study of CD8 T cells in ankylosing spondylitis. Findings of the study overall: In ankylosing spondylitis blood, a motif of seven to nine highly homologous TCR beta variants appeared characteristic.

MiXCR was run by TCRdb on the 5' RACE reads, yielding one entry per CDR3 protein. Of roughly 450,000 distinct CDR3 sequences in the sample, 20% to 30% were seen once. For these TCRs, the target antigens are not known. The source material was blood, either unsorted or a sorted T cell fraction (not recorded which). The receptors shown here come from a male donor with ankylosing spondylitis.

The table lists this clonotype with a few counts. This chain connects TRBV14 to TRBJ2-2; 9 positions agree with TRBD1. Germline-derived CDR1 and CDR2 are SGHDN and FVKESK. V lost 1 base and J lost 4; bases outside the gene matches: 7. The CDR3 loop spans 17 amino acids. The CDR3 bases are TGTGCCAGCAGCCAAGCCCCGGGACAGGGACCCACCGGGGAGCTGTTTTTT. Its translation: CASSQAPGQGPTGELFF.

In its sample, this clonotype was seen a few times. V usage is TRBV6-5 and J usage is TRBJ2-7; D gene uncertain. The CDR3 contains 11 residues. V was pared by 11 bases and J by 3 bases, with 11 bases between. Germline CDR1 MNHEY, CDR2 SVGAGI. CDR3 amino acids: CAVGRSYEQYV. CDR3 bases: TGTGCCGTCGGCAGGAGCTACGAGCAGTACGTC.

CDR3 sequence: CSARGGSPTDTQYF. CDR3 bases: TGCAGTGCTAGGGGGGGGTCACCCACAGATACGCAGTATTTT. The V call is TRBV20-1, the J call TRBJ2-3; 7 bases are a match to TRBD2. The trim removed 3 bases at V and 2 bases at J, leaving 5 bases unmatched. This CDR3 spans 14 amino acids. Germline CDR1 reads DFQATT; CDR2 reads SNEGSKA (reference sequence).

The chain joins TRBV11-2 to TRBJ2-1; D is undetermined. V lost 1 base to trimming and J lost 3 bases, with 7 bases between them. Germline lookup yields CDR1 SGHAT and CDR2 FQNNGV. This CDR3 contains 14 residues. CDR3 region: CASSLGGHYNEQFF. The CDR3 DNA reads TGTGCCAGCAGCTTAGGAGGTCACTACAATGAGCAGTTCTTC.

This clonotype came up a few times. The chain couples TRBV3-1 to TRBJ2-1, with 11 bases lining up with TRBD1. V dropped 3 bases and J dropped 12; count of bases not matched to a gene: 7. The germline gives CDR1 LGHDT, CDR2 YNNKEL (reference sequence). This CDR3 contains 14 residues. The CDR3 region is CASSHPGQGARQFF. CDR3 nucleotides: TGTGCCAGCAGCCACCCAGGACAGGGGGCGCGGCAGTTCTTC.

The gene calls are TRBV20-1 and TRBJ2-5, with D possibly being TRBD2 (6 bases). Trimming took 5 bases from V and 2 from J, leaving 9 bases between them. Germline CDR1 and CDR2: DFQATT and SNEGSKA (reference sequence). CDR3 length equals 12 residues. The CDR3 loop reads CSAAGLQETQYF. For the CDR3, the DNA is TGCAGTGCTGCGGGGTTACAAGAGACCCAGTACTTC.

V usage is TRBV20-1 and J usage is TRBJ1-1; 8 nucleotides align to TRBD1. From germline, CDR1 is DFQATT and CDR2 SNEGSKA (reference sequence). The V gene end was trimmed by 3 bases and the J gene end by 5 bases; junction bases not matched to a gene: 2. The CDR3 is made up of 12 amino acids. CDR3 region: CSASTGGTEAFF. The CDR3 region has the DNA TGCAGTGCTAGTACAGGGGGGACTGAAGCTTTCTTT.

This chain links TRBV20-1 with TRBJ2-6; 8 positions agree with TRBD2. V lost 2 bases to trimming and J lost 0 bases; unmatched junction nucleotides: 12. The CDR3 covers 19 residues. CDR1 and CDR2 from the germline V gene are DFQATT and SNEGSKA (reference sequence). The CDR3 protein is CSARSPGGELSSGANVLTF. The CDR3 DNA reads as TGCAGTGCTAGATCCCCGGGGGGGGAGCTCAGCTCTGGGGCCAACGTCCTGACTTTC.

This clonotype was seen only a few times. In DNA, the CDR3 is TGTGCCAGCAGGGATAGACTAGCGGGTGATGGGTATGAGCAGTTCTTC. Translating it yields CASRDRLAGDGYEQFF. The gene calls are TRBV6-1 and TRBJ2-1; 10 bases fit TRBD2. CDR3 length: 16 residues. In germline, CDR1 is MNHNS, CDR2 SASEGT. Unmatched junction bases numbered 13, after V lost 6 bases and J lost 8 bases.

This clonotype came up many times. V gene TRBV12-3 or TRBV12-4 combines with J gene TRBJ1-1, with no clear D. Trimming pared 7 bases from V and 2 bases from J, leaving 14 bases between. CDR3 length: 14 amino acids. The CDR3 sequence is CASTRPIDNTEAFF. CDR3 coding DNA: TGTGCCAGCACCCGACCGATTGATAACACTGAAGCTTTCTTT.

V and J are TRBV19 and TRBJ2-1, with TRBD2 matching 14 bases. CDR1 is LNHDA and CDR2 is SQIVND in the germline V gene (reference sequence). Trimming at V came to 6 bases and at J to 6 bases, leaving 7 bases not matched to a gene. The CDR3 is made up of 16 amino acids. The CDR3 here is CASRAPGLAGVNEQFF. CDR3 nucleotides: TGTGCCAGTAGGGCCCCGGGACTAGCGGGAGTCAATGAGCAGTTCTTC. Variable domain in full (rest from reference TRBV19 and TRBJ2-1): DGGITQSPKYLFRKEGQNVTLSCEQNLNHDAMYWYRQDPGQGLRLIYYSQIVNDFQKGDIAEGYSVSREKKESFPLTVTSAQKNPTAFYLCASRAPGLAGVNEQFFGPGTRLTVL.

V is TRBV18 and J is TRBJ2-1; 9 bases agree with TRBD2. V trimming: 0 bases; J trimming: 9 bases; junction bases outside the gene matches: 9. CDR1 is KGHSH and CDR2 is LQKENI in the germline V gene. CDR3 length: 16 amino acids. The CDR3 DNA follows: TGTGCCAGCTCACCACCGGGCGGGAGGGCCGAAAGTGAGCAGTTCTTC. As protein: CASSPPGGRAESEQFF.

This clonotype has at least ten counts. This sequence joins TRBV24-1 and TRBJ2-1; 7 bases fit TRBD1. Per germline, CDR1 KGHDR and CDR2 SFDVKD. CDR3 length equals 12 residues. J lost 7 bases, V lost 7 bases, and 3 bases had no gene match. The CDR3 sequence: CATSGTENEQFF. In DNA, the CDR3 is TGTGCCACCAGCGGGACAGAGAATGAGCAGTTCTTC.

There are a few counts of this clonotype. The V and J genes are TRBV20-1 and TRBJ1-1; D gene unclear. Germline CDR1 reads DFQATT; CDR2 reads SNEGSKA (reference sequence). The CDR3 sequence is 12 residues long. V was pared by 1 base and J by 1 base, with 4 bases between. The DNA for the CDR3 is TGCAGTGCTAGAGTGGAGAACACTGAAGCTTTCTTT. Translation gives CSARVENTEAFF.

The chain recombines TRBV7-9 with TRBJ2-1; no clear D gene. The CDR3 length is 13 residues. Trimming took off 0 bases at V and 8 bases at J, with 8 bases between the two ends. Germline loops: CDR1 SEHNR, CDR2 FQNEAQ (reference sequence). The CDR3: CASSLAGRHEQFF. In nucleotides, the CDR3 is TGTGCCAGCAGCTTAGCTGGCCGGCATGAGCAGTTCTTC.

The chain uses TRBV20-1 and TRBJ2-1; no firm D call. The V and J ends lost 3 bases and 0 bases respectively, with 6 bases between them. Germline V gives CDR1 DFQATT, CDR2 SNEGSKA (reference sequence). There are 13 residues in the CDR3. The CDR3 reads CSASGNSYNEQFF. The CDR3 DNA reads TGCAGTGCTAGCGGAAACTCCTACAATGAGCAGTTCTTC.

The chain joins TRBV12-3 or TRBV12-4 to TRBJ1-1; 9 nucleotides line up with TRBD1. The CDR3 length is 11 residues. V gave up 5 bases and J gave up 10 bases; unmatched junction bases: 2. CDR3 DNA: TGTGCCAGCAGTGGACAGGGGATAGCTTTCTTT. Translation: CASSGQGIAFF.

This clonotype was counted ten times or more. J is TRBJ2-1 and V is TRBV5-1; TRBD2 matches 7 bases. Germline CDR1 is SGHRS and CDR2 is YFSETQ. The CDR3 runs to 16 residues. With V trimmed by 4 bases and J by 4 bases, 11 bases remained unmatched. CDR3 residues: CASSRGGLDGYNEQFF. The CDR3 coding sequence is TGCGCCAGCAGCAGAGGAGGACTAGACGGATACAATGAGCAGTTCTTC.

The chain employs TRBV25-1 and TRBJ2-6; tentatively, D is TRBD1 (5 bases). This CDR3 has 19 amino acids. The V and J ends lost 4 bases and 1 base respectively, with 20 bases between them. Germline V CDR1 and CDR2: MGHDK, SYGVNS. CDR3 in DNA: TGTGCCAGCAGTGGAGGAACAGGTAGTCTATCATCTGGGGCCAACGTCCTGACTTTC. This encodes CASSGGTGSLSSGANVLTF.